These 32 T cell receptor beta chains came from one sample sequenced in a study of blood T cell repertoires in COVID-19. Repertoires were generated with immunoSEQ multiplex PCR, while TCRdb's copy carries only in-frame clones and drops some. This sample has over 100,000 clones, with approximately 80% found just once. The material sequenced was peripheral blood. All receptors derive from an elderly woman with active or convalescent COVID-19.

This chain's CDR3 is CASSLEREGLDEQFF. CDR3 bases: TGCGCCAGCAGCTTGGAACGGGAGGGCCTTGATGAGCAGTTCTTC. V is TRBV5-1 and J is TRBJ2-1; the match to TRBD2 covers 8 bases. With 0 bases clipped from V and 8 bases from J, the junction kept 7 bases outside the gene matches. The CDR3 totals 15 residues. In germline, CDR1 is SGHRS, CDR2 YFSETQ.

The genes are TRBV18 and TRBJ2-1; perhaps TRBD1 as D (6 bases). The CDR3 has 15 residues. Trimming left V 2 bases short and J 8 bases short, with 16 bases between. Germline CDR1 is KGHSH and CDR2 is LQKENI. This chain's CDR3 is CASSPRTVPEDEQFF. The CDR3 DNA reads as TGTGCCAGCTCACCAAGGACAGTCCCTGAGGATGAGCAGTTCTTC.

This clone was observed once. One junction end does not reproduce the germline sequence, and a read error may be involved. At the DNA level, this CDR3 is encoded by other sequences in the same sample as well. CDR3 sequence (DNA): TGTGCCAGCTCTCCACTAGCGGGAGGGAACAATGAGCAGTTCTTC. Amino acids: CASSPLAGGNNEQFF. The chain links TRBV18 to TRBJ2-1, with TRBD2 matching 13 bases. The germline V gene encodes CDR1 KGHSH and CDR2 LQKENI. CDR3 length: 15 amino acids.

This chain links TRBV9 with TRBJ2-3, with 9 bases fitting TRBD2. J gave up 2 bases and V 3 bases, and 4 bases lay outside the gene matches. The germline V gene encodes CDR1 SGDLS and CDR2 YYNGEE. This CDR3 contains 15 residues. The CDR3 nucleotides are TGTGCCAGCAGCGCTAGCGGGATATACACAGATACGCAGTATTTT. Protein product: CASSASGIYTDTQYF.

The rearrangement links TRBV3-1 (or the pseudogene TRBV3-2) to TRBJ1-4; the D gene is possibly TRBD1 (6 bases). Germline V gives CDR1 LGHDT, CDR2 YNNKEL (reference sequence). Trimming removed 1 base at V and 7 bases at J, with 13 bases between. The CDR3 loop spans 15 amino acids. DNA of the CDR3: TGTGCCAGCAGCCAAGGGAACCAGGGGCGTGAAAAACTGTTTTTT. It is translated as CASSQGNQGREKLFF.

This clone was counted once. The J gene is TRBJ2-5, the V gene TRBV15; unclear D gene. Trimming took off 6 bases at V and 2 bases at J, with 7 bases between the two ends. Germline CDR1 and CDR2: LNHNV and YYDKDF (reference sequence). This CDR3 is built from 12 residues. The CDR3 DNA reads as TGTGCCACCAGTACAGCTCAAGAGACCCAGTACTTC. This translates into CATSTAQETQYF.

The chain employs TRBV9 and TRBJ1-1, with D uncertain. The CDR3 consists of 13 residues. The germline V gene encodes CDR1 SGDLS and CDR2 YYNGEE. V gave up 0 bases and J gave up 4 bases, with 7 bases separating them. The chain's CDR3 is CASSVDGFTEAFF. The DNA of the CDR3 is TGTGCCAGCAGCGTAGACGGTTTCACTGAAGCTTTCTTT.

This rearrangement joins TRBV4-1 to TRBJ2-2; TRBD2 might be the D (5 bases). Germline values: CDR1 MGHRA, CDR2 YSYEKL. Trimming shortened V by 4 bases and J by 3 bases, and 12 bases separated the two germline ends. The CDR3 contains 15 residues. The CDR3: CASSPGLSYTGELFF. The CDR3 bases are TGCGCCAGCAGCCCCGGACTGAGCTACACCGGGGAGCTGTTTTTT.

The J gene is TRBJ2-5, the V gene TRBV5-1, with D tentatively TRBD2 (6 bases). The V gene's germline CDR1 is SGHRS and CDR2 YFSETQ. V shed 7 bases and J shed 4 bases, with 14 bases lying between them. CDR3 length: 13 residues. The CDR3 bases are TGCGCCAGCTCTCTTATGGGGGGAGAGACCCAGTACTTC. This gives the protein CASSLMGGETQYF.

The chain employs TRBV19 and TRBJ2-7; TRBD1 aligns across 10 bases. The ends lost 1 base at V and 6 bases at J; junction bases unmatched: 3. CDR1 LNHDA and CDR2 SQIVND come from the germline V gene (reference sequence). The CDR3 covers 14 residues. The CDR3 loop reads CASSIGDRGVEQYF. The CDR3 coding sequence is TGTGCCAGTAGTATAGGGGACAGGGGAGTCGAGCAGTACTTC.

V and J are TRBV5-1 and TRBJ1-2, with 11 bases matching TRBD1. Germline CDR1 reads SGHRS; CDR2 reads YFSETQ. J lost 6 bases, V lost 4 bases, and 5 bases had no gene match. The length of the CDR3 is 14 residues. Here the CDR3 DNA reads TGCGCCAGCAGCCCCGGGACAGGGGGGCATGGCTACACCTTC. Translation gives CASSPGTGGHGYTF.

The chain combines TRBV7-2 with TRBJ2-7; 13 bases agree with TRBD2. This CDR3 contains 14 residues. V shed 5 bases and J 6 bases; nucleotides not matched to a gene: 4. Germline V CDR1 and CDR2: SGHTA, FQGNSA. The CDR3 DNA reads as TGTGCCAGCAGCCTGAGACTAGCGGGAGGCGAGCAGTACTTC. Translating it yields CASSLRLAGGEQYF.

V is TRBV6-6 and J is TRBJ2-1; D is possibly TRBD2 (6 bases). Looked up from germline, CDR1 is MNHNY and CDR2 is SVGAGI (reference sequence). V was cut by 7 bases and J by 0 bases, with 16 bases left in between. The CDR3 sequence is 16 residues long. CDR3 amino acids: CASTPIDGSSYNEQFF. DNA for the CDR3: TGTGCCAGCACCCCGATTGACGGGAGCTCCTACAATGAGCAGTTCTTC.

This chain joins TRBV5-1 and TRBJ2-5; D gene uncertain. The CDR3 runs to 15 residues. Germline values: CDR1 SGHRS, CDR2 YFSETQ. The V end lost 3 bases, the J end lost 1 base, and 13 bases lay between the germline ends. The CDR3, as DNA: TGCGCCAGCAGCTCGAACCTCAACAGCCAAGAGACCCAGTACTTC. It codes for CASSSNLNSQETQYF.

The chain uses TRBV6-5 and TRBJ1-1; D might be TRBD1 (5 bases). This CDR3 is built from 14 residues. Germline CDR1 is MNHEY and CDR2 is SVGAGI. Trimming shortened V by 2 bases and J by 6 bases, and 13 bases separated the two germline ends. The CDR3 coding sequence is TGTGCCAGCAGTTACACAGCGGGGCGGGCTGAAGCTTTCTTT. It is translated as CASSYTAGRAEAFF.

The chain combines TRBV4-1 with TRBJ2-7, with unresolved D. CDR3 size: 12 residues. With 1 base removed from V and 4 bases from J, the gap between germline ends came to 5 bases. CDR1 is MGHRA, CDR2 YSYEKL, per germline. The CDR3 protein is CASSQAPYEQYF. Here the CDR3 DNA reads TGCGCCAGCAGCCAAGCCCCGTACGAGCAGTACTTC.

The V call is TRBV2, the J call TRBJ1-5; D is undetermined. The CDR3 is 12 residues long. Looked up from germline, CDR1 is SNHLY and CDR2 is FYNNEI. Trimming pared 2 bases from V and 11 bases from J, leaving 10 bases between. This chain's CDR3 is CASSELPPAQHF. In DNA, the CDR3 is TGTGCCAGCAGTGAATTGCCCCCGGCCCAGCATTTT.

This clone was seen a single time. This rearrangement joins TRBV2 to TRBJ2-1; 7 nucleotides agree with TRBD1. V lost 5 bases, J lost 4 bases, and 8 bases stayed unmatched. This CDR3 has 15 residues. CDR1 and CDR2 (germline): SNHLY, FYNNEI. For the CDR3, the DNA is TGTGCCAGCAGTCCGACCAGGGGGATTTACAATGAGCAGTTCTTC. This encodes CASSPTRGIYNEQFF. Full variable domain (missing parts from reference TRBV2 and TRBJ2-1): EPEVTQTPSHQVTQMGQEVILRCVPISNHLYFYWYRQILGQKVEFLVSFYNNEISEKSEIFDDQFSVERPDGSNFTLKIRSTKLEDSAMYFCASSPTRGIYNEQFFGPGTRLTVL.

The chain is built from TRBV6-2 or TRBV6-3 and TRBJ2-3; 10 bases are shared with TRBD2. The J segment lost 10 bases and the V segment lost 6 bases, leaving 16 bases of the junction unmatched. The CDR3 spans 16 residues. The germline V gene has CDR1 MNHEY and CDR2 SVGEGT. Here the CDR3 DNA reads TGTGCCAGCAGCCGCCGGGGAGCGGGAGGGCCAGGTGCGCAGTATTTT. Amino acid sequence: CASSRRGAGGPGAQYF.

CDR3 bases: TGTGCCACCAGTGATTTGGGCGGGGGCAATCAGCCCCAGCATTTT. It specifies CATSDLGGGNQPQHF. The rearrangement joins TRBV24-1 to TRBJ1-5; D unclear. Germline V gene data show CDR1 as KGHDR and CDR2 as SFDVKD. CDR3 length equals 15 residues. V was cut by 0 bases and J by 2 bases, with 7 bases left in between.

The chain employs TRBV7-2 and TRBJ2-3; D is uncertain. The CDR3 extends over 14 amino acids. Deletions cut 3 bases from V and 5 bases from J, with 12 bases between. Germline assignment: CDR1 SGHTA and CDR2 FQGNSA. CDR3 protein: CASSFAFQEDTQYF. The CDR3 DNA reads TGTGCCAGCAGCTTTGCATTCCAGGAAGATACGCAGTATTTT.

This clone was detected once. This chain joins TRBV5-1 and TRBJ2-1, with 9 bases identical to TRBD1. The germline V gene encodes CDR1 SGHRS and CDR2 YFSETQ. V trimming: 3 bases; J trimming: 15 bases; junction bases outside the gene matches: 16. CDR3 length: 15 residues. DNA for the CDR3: TGCGCCAGCAGCTGGGGGGACAGGGAGGTCAAAGGCACGTTCTTC. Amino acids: CASSWGDREVKGTFF.

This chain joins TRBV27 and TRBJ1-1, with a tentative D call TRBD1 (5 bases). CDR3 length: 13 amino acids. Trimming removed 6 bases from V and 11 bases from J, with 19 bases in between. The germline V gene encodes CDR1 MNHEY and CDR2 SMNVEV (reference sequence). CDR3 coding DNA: TGTGCCAGCAGAAAAGAGGAGGGGACGGGGGCTTTCTTT. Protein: CASRKEEGTGAFF.

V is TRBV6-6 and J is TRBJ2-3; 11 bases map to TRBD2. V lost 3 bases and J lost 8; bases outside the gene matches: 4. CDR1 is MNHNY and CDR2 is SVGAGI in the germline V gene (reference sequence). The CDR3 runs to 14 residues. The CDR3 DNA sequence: TGTGCCAGCAGTTATGGTAGCGGGAGGGGTACGCAGTATTTT. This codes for CASSYGSGRGTQYF.

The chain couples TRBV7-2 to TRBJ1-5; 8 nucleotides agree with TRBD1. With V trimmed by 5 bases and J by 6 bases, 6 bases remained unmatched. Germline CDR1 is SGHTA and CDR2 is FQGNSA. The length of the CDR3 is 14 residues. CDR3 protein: CASSQDRGGQPQHF. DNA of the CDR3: TGTGCCAGCAGCCAAGACAGGGGCGGTCAGCCCCAGCATTTT.

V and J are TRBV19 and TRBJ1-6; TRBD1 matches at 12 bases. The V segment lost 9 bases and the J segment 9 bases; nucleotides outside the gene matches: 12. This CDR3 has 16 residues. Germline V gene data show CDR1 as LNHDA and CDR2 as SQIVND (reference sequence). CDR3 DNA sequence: TGTGCCAGCAGAAGCGTGGGGACAGGGGGCCGTTCACCCCTCCACTTT. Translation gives CASRSVGTGGRSPLHF.

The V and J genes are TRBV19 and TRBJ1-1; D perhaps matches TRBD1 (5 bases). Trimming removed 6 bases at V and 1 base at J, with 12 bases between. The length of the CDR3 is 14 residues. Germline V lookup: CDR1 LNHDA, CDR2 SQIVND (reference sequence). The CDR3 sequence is CASSLGQPNTEAFF. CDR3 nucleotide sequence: TGTGCCAGTAGCTTAGGACAACCGAACACTGAAGCTTTCTTT.

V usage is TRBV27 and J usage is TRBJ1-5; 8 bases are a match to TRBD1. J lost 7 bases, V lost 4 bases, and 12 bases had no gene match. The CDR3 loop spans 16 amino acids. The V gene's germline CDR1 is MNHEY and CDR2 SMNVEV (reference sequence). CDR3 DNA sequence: TGTGCCAGCAGTTCGCAGACAGGGGCCCTCGGACAGCCCCAGCATTTT. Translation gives CASSSQTGALGQPQHF.

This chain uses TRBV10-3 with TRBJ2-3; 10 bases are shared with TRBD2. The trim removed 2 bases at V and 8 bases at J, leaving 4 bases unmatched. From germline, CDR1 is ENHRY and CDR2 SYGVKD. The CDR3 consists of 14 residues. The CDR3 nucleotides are TGTGCCATCAGTGAGGCTAGCGGGAGAGGTACGCAGTATTTT. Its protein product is CAISEASGRGTQYF.

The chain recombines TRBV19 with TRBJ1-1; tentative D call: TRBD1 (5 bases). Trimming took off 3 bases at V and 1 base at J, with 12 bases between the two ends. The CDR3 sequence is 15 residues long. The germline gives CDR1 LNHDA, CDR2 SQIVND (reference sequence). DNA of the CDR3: TGTGCCAGTAGTATTCAGGGTGCCGGGAACACTGAAGCTTTCTTT. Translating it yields CASSIQGAGNTEAFF.

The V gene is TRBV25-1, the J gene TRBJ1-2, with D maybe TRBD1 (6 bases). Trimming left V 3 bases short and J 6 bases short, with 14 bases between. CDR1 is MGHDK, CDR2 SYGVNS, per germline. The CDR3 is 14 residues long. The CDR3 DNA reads TGTGCCAGCAGTGACTACAGGGTTTTTAATGGCTACACCTTC. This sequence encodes CASSDYRVFNGYTF.

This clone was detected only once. Here the CDR3 DNA reads TGTGCCAGCAGCCCCGGGACAGGGGGCCGTACCGGGGAGCTGTTTTTT. Translating it yields CASSPGTGGRTGELFF. The chain couples TRBV9 to TRBJ2-2; 12 bases are shared with TRBD1. The CDR3 is 16 amino acids. The germline V gene has CDR1 SGDLS and CDR2 YYNGEE. After removal of 4 bases from V and 5 bases from J, the junction contained 6 bases not matched to a gene.